Listed below are T cell receptor beta chains from one sample, sequenced in a study of technical replicates of blood from a few donors. Profiling relied on immunoSEQ multiplex PCR, and the TCRdb table lists in-frame clones only, not all of them. Of approximately 90,000 clones listed, about 95% are singletons. The specimen sequenced was T cells isolated from PBMCs. These receptors were taken from a human donor in good health. Both conserved end residues are part of each CDR3. The D gene is left open where the match is weak. Not all rows give a size; the values are once, few, many and, for expanded clones, a class.

V: TRBV7-3
J: TRBJ1-1
length: 16
size: NA
D: TRBD1
DNA: TGTGCCAGCAGCTTAGGGGGGCGACAGGGGGCCACTGAAGCTTTCTTT
CDR3: CASSLGGRQGATEAFF

V: TRBV5-4
J: TRBJ1-6
length: 15
size: NA
D: NA
DNA: TGTGCCAGCAGCTTGGGGGCGGGGGTTAATTCACCCCTCCACTTT
CDR3: CASSLGAGVNSPLHF

V: TRBV18
J: TRBJ2-7
length: 17
size: NA
D: TRBD1
DNA: TGTGCCAGCTCACCTAATGTAGGGACAGGGTTAGACTACGAGCAGTACTTC
CDR3: CASSPNVGTGLDYEQYF

V: TRBV5-4
J: TRBJ2-3
length: 13
size: once
D: NA
DNA: TGTGCCAGCAGCCCCGGGAACGCAGATACGCAGTATTTT
CDR3: CASSPGNADTQYF

V: TRBV2
J: TRBJ2-7
length: 13
size: NA
D: TRBD1
DNA: TGTGCCAGCAGCAGGACAGGGCTTTACGAGCAGTACTTC
CDR3: CASSRTGLYEQYF

V: TRBV7-9
J: TRBJ2-1
length: 12
size: NA
D: NA
DNA: TGTGCCAGCAGCTTAATCAAAAATGAGCAGTTCTTC
CDR3: CASSLIKNEQFF

V: TRBV11-2
J: TRBJ2-1
length: 15
size: NA
D: TRBD2
DNA: TGTGCCAGCAGCCCTTCGGCGGGAGCTTACAATGAGCAGTTCTTC
CDR3: CASSPSAGAYNEQFF

V: TRBV6-1
J: TRBJ1-1
length: 12
size: NA
D: NA
DNA: TGTGCCAGCAGTGAAGCGGGCAGTGAAGCTTTCTTT
CDR3: CASSEAGSEAFF

V: TRBV6-5
J: TRBJ1-1
length: 12
size: NA
D: NA
DNA: TGTGCCAGCATTCGGCGGGGCACTGAAGCTTTCTTT
CDR3: CASIRRGTEAFF

V: TRBV7-6
J: TRBJ2-7
length: 16
size: NA
D: TRBD2
DNA: TGTGCCAGCAGCCCAGGGACTAGCGGACAGGTGCGCGAGCAGTACTTC
CDR3: CASSPGTSGQVREQYF

V: TRBV27
J: TRBJ2-7
length: 12
size: NA
D: NA
DNA: TGTGCCAGCAGGACGGGAGCATTCGAGCAGTACTTC
CDR3: CASRTGAFEQYF

V: TRBV9
J: TRBJ1-6
length: 14
size: NA
D: NA
DNA: TGTGCCAGCAGTCTTTCGGGGGGCAAGGAGGCCCTCCACTTT
CDR3: CASSLSGGKEALHF

V: TRBV6-5
J: TRBJ2-1
length: 16
size: NA
D: NA
DNA: TGTGCCAGCAGTTTCCGGGGACTGGGGGATATCAATGAGCAGTTCTTC
CDR3: CASSFRGLGDINEQFF

V: TRBV5-4
J: TRBJ2-5
length: 13
size: NA
D: NA
DNA: TGTGCCAGCAGCTTGGTAGCCAAAGAGACCCAGTACTTC
CDR3: CASSLVAKETQYF

V: TRBV27
J: TRBJ1-2
length: 13
size: NA
D: TRBD1
DNA: TGTGCCAGCAGCAGGACAGGGGACTATGGCTACACCTTC
CDR3: CASSRTGDYGYTF

V: TRBV27
J: TRBJ1-2
length: 17
size: once
D: NA
DNA: TGTGCCAGCAGTTTGGGCCTGAGCGTGGGGCAACGCTATGGCTACACCTTC
CDR3: CASSLGLSVGQRYGYTF

V: TRBV5-1
J: TRBJ2-7
length: 12
size: NA
D: NA
DNA: TGCGCCAGCAGCTTGGCTCCAGACGAGCAGTACTTC
CDR3: CASSLAPDEQYF

V: TRBV7-3
J: TRBJ1-1
length: 13
size: once
D: NA
DNA: TGTGCCAGCAGCTTTGGCATGAACACTGAAGCTTTCTTT
CDR3: CASSFGMNTEAFF

V: TRBV4-2
J: TRBJ1-1
length: 15
size: NA
D: NA
DNA: TGTGCCAGCAGCCAAGGTGACACCATGAACACTGAAGCTTTCTTT
CDR3: CASSQGDTMNTEAFF

V: TRBV28
J: TRBJ2-1
length: 19
size: NA
D: TRBD2
DNA: TGTGCCAGCAGTTTGAGGTCGATAGCGGGAGAAGTTTCCTACAATGAGCAGTTCTTC
CDR3: CASSLRSIAGEVSYNEQFF

V: TRBV15
J: TRBJ2-3
length: 18
size: NA
D: TRBD2
DNA: TGTGCCACCAGCAGAGTAGGGTACGGGAGGGCCCGTCCAGATACGCAGTATTTT
CDR3: CATSRVGYGRARPDTQYF

V: TRBV15
J: TRBJ2-5
length: 16
size: NA
D: TRBD2
DNA: TGTGCCACCAGCTCTAGCGGGAGGAAAAACAGAGAGACCCAGTACTTC
CDR3: CATSSSGRKNRETQYF

V: TRBV5-1
J: TRBJ2-5
length: 14
size: NA
D: TRBD1
DNA: TGCGCCAGCAGCAGGGACAGTGCCCAAGAGACCCAGTACTTC
CDR3: CASSRDSAQETQYF

V: TRBV19
J: TRBJ2-1
length: 15
size: NA
D: NA
DNA: NA
CDR3: CASSIFLPVPDEQFF

V: TRBV9
J: TRBJ2-1
length: 14
size: NA
D: NA
DNA: TGTGCCAGCAGCGGGAGGACCCGACTGGATGAGCAGTTCTTC
CDR3: CASSGRTRLDEQFF

V: TRBV30
J: TRBJ1-1
length: 15
size: NA
D: TRBD1
DNA: TGTGCCTGGAGTTGGACAGGAGGGTTGAACACTGAAGCTTTCTTT
CDR3: CAWSWTGGLNTEAFF

V: TRBV6-5
J: TRBJ2-3
length: 15
size: NA
D: TRBD2
DNA: TGTGCCAGCAGACCGGGACTAGCGGGGGCTGGGGCGCAGTATTTT
CDR3: CASRPGLAGAGAQYF

V: TRBV20-1
J: TRBJ1-1
length: 11
size: NA
D: TRBD1
DNA: TGCAGTGCCCCACAGGGGTATGAAGCTTTCTTT
CDR3: CSAPQGYEAFF

V: TRBV7-7
J: TRBJ1-2
length: 15
size: NA
D: TRBD1
DNA: TGTGCCAGCAGCTTAAATAGGGGGCAGGGTAATGGCTACACCTTC
CDR3: CASSLNRGQGNGYTF

V: TRBV28
J: TRBJ2-7
length: 13
size: NA
D: NA
DNA: TGTGCCAGCAGGGGACGGGGGTCTTACGAGCAGTACTTC
CDR3: CASRGRGSYEQYF

V: TRBV9
J: TRBJ1-2
length: 12
size: NA
D: NA
DNA: TGTGCCAGTCAGGACAGCAACTATGGCTACACCTTC
CDR3: CASQDSNYGYTF

V: TRBV29-1
J: TRBJ1-2
length: 13
size: NA
D: NA
DNA: TGCGGAGGAACCAGACAGGAGAACTATGGCTACACCTTC
CDR3: CGGTRQENYGYTF

V: TRBV5-1
J: TRBJ2-1
length: 13
size: NA
D: NA
DNA: TGCGCCAGCAGCTTGGGTTCTAACAATGAGCAGTTCTTC
CDR3: CASSLGSNNEQFF

V: TRBV4-1
J: TRBJ2-7
length: 16
size: NA
D: NA
DNA: TGCGCCAGCAGCCGTCAGACAGGACAAAGCTCCTACGAGCAGTACTTC
CDR3: CASSRQTGQSSYEQYF

V: TRBV7-9
J: TRBJ2-4
length: 12
size: few
D: NA
DNA: TGTGCCAGCAGCTTACTGGGCCAGGTTCAGTACTTC
CDR3: CASSLLGQVQYF

V: TRBV19
J: TRBJ2-2
length: 15
size: NA
D: NA
DNA: TGTGCCAGTAGTATATTCACAGGGTTCACCGGGGAGCTGTTTTTT
CDR3: CASSIFTGFTGELFF

V: TRBV11-2
J: TRBJ2-7
length: 17
size: NA
D: TRBD1
DNA: TGTGCCAGCAGCTTAACCTTACTCCGGGACAGTTCCTACGAGCAGTACTTC
CDR3: CASSLTLLRDSSYEQYF

V: TRBV28
J: TRBJ1-1
length: 13
size: NA
D: NA
DNA: TGTGCCAGCAGTTTATCCAGGGTCGCTGAAGCTTTCTTT
CDR3: CASSLSRVAEAFF

V: TRBV11-2
J: TRBJ1-3
length: 13
size: NA
D: NA
DNA: TGTGCCAGCAGCAGCGGTCCGGTGAACACCATATATTTT
CDR3: CASSSGPVNTIYF

V: TRBV19
J: TRBJ2-1
length: 15
size: once
D: TRBD2
DNA: TGTGCCAGTAGTATAACACGGGGGGACTACAATGAGCAGTTCTTC
CDR3: CASSITRGDYNEQFF

V: TRBV28
J: TRBJ1-2
length: 14
size: NA
D: NA
DNA: TGTGCCAGCAGTTTAACAGGTTCGCCCTATGGCTACACCTTC
CDR3: CASSLTGSPYGYTF

V: TRBV13
J: TRBJ1-6
length: 20
size: NA
D: TRBD1
DNA: TGTGCCAGCAGCTTAGCCCCGAGGACAGGGATTAGCTCCTATAATTCACCCCTCCACTTT
CDR3: CASSLAPRTGISSYNSPLHF

V: TRBV28
J: TRBJ2-5
length: 19
size: NA
D: TRBD2
DNA: TGTGCCAGCAGTTTAAGGGTCGGGAGGGACGGTTCTGCAAAAGAGACCCAGTACTTC
CDR3: CASSLRVGRDGSAKETQYF

V: TRBV5-6
J: TRBJ1-3
length: 15
size: NA
D: NA
DNA: TGTGCCAGCAGCGGAGGGTATTTAACCCGAAACACCATATATTTT
CDR3: CASSGGYLTRNTIYF

V: TRBV5-4
J: TRBJ1-3
length: 15
size: NA
D: NA
DNA: TGTGCCAGCAGCTTGGGCGGGGGATCTGGAAACACCATATATTTT
CDR3: CASSLGGGSGNTIYF

V: TRBV7-9
J: TRBJ2-7
length: 13
size: NA
D: TRBD2
DNA: TGTGCCAGCAGCTCCGGACTAGACTACGAGCAGTACTTC
CDR3: CASSSGLDYEQYF

V: TRBV27
J: TRBJ1-5
length: 15
size: NA
D: NA
DNA: TGTGCCAGCAGACCCGGGGGTTCGTTCGATCAGCCCCAGCATTTT
CDR3: CASRPGGSFDQPQHF

V: TRBV6-5
J: TRBJ2-1
length: 11
size: NA
D: TRBD2
DNA: TGTGCCAGCAGCATAGCGGGAGTGAAGTTCTTC
CDR3: CASSIAGVKFF

V: TRBV6-1
J: TRBJ1-4
length: 14
size: NA
D: TRBD1
DNA: TGTGCCAGCAGCCTCAGGGGGTTTAATGAAAAACTGTTTTTT
CDR3: CASSLRGFNEKLFF

V: TRBV5-4
J: TRBJ1-2
length: 13
size: NA
D: TRBD1
DNA: TGTGCCAGCACCCGACAGGGGACCTCTGGCTACACCTTC
CDR3: CASTRQGTSGYTF